This TCR beta chain derives from a study of control samples from healthy donors and cancer patients. Measured with immunoSEQ multiplex PCR; TCRdb has only the in-frame clones, and not every one. Of approximately 100,000 clones listed, more than 70% are singletons. The sample comprised blood. The origin of this receptor is a woman aged 40 to 50 in good health.

DNA of the CDR3: TGTGCCAGCAGCTTGGTGGGCCCCGGGGAGCTGTTTTTT. Encoded protein: CASSLVGPGELFF. The rearrangement links TRBV11-3 to TRBJ2-2; the D is unclear. Trimming cost V 3 bases and J 6 bases, with 8 bases left between them. This CDR3 is built from 13 residues. The V gene's germline CDR1 is SGHNT and CDR2 YENEEA.